This is a list of T cell receptor beta chains from one sample in a study of blood T cell repertoires in COVID-19. Generated by immunoSEQ multiplex PCR, the TCRdb table keeps only in-frame clones and is missing some. The sample holds around 300,000 clones, roughly 90% seen once. Sequencing was carried out using PBMCs or T cells enriched from blood (not recorded which). These receptors all come from a woman in her forties who had recovered from COVID-19. Both conserved end residues are part of each CDR3. The D gene is left open where the match is weak. Clone size is stated in some rows and not others, as once, few, many or a class when expanded.

j_call,v_call,clone_size,d_call,cdr3_nt,cdr3_aa
TRBJ1-2,TRBV5-1,-,-,TGCGCCAGCAGCCAAGTCAGGGAGGAGGGAGGCTACACCTTC,CASSQVREEGGYTF
TRBJ1-2,TRBV7-9,-,TRBD1,TGTGCCAGCAGCTCCGGGACAGATGGCTACACCTTC,CASSSGTDGYTF
TRBJ2-7,TRBV4-1,-,TRBD2,TGCGCCAGCAGCCAAGTCTATACCGGGACTAGCGGGAGTTACGAGCAGTACTTC,CASSQVYTGTSGSYEQYF
TRBJ1-3,TRBV4-1,-,TRBD1,TGCGCCAGCAGCCATCCTATAACCGGGACAGGCCGTTTAACAGCTGGAAACACCATATATTTT,CASSHPITGTGRLTAGNTIYF
TRBJ1-4,TRBV10-1,-,-,TGCGCCAGCAGTACCGGACAGAATGAAAAACTGTTTTTT,CASSTGQNEKLFF
TRBJ2-1,TRBV7-2,-,-,TGTGCCAGCAGCTTCCCTAACGAGCAATACAATGAGCAGTTCTTC,CASSFPNEQYNEQFF
TRBJ1-4,TRBV11-2,once,-,TGTGCCAGCAGCTTGGGCAGGGAAATAGAAAAACTGTTTTTT,CASSLGREIEKLFF
TRBJ2-6,TRBV7-9,-,TRBD2,TGTGCCAGCAGCTTACCTCGAGGGAGGGTTCACTCTGGGGCCAACGTCCTGACTTTC,CASSLPRGRVHSGANVLTF
TRBJ1-1,TRBV5-1,-,-,TGCGCCAGCAGGGAAACAGGGTCTGCTGAAGCTTTCTTT,CASRETGSAEAFF
TRBJ1-1,TRBV2,-,-,TGTGCCAGCATCCCACAGGGGAACACTGAAGCTTTCTTT,CASIPQGNTEAFF
TRBJ1-1,TRBV5-1,-,-,TGCGCCAGCAGCTTCCAGGGTAACACTGAAGCTTTCTTT,CASSFQGNTEAFF
TRBJ2-5,TRBV10-3,-,TRBD1,TGTGCCATCAGTGAGCCCACTAGGTCGGGACAGGGGGTCCCAGAGACCCAGTACTTC,CAISEPTRSGQGVPETQYF
TRBJ2-7,TRBV7-2,-,TRBD2,TGTGCCAGCAGCCAGGGGAGTACTAGCGGGGCCTACGAGCAGTACTTC,CASSQGSTSGAYEQYF
TRBJ2-4,TRBV2,-,-,TGTGCCAGCAGTGATCCCAGGGGAAACATTCAGTACTTC,CASSDPRGNIQYF
TRBJ1-3,TRBV18,-,-,TGTGCCAGCTCACCACCCCCCGTAGGAAACACCATATATTTT,CASSPPPVGNTIYF
TRBJ1-2,TRBV2,-,-,TGTGCCAGCACCCAAGGGGCCGCCGGGGGTTATGGCTACACCTTC,CASTQGAAGGYGYTF
TRBJ1-4,TRBV5-1,-,-,TGCGCCAGCAGCTCAGTGGCCAGTAATAATGAAAAACTGTTTTTT,CASSSVASNNEKLFF
TRBJ2-5,TRBV2,-,TRBD2,TGTGCCAGCAGCCCGGGGGGGGAAGAGACCCAGTACTTC,CASSPGGEETQYF
TRBJ2-5,TRBV19,-,-,TGTGCCAGTAGTATCGGCAGGGGGGTACCTGGAGAGACCCAGTACTTC,CASSIGRGVPGETQYF
TRBJ1-3,TRBV2,-,-,TGTGCCAGCAGCGCTACTCGGACAGACTCTGGAAACACCATATATTTT,CASSATRTDSGNTIYF
TRBJ2-1,TRBV5-4,once,-,TGTGCCAGCAGCTTAAAACAGGGCGGCTACAATGAGCAGTTCTTC,CASSLKQGGYNEQFF
TRBJ2-3,TRBV29-1,-,TRBD2,TGCAGCGTTGAGAGCGGGGGAGGGACAGATACGCAGTATTTT,CSVESGGGTDTQYF
TRBJ2-1,TRBV5-4,-,TRBD2,TGTGCCAGCAGCTTAACTAGCGGATTTTACAATGAGCAGTTCTTC,CASSLTSGFYNEQFF
TRBJ2-1,TRBV5-1,-,TRBD2,TGCGCCAGCAGCGAGGGACTAGCGGGAGGGATAGATGAGCAGTTCTTC,CASSEGLAGGIDEQFF
TRBJ1-3,TRBV4-1,-,-,TGCGCCAGCAGCCAAGCCCCAGGGTCGAACACCATATATTTT,CASSQAPGSNTIYF
TRBJ2-7,TRBV18,-,TRBD1,TGTGCCAGCTCACTCGGACAGGGGCCCTACGAGCAGTACTTC,CASSLGQGPYEQYF
TRBJ1-2,TRBV9,-,-,TGTGCCAGCAGCGCTTGGGACAAAGCTAACTATGGCTACACCTTC,CASSAWDKANYGYTF
TRBJ1-6,TRBV5-1,-,TRBD1,TGCGCCAGCAGCTTAGTGGGGACAGGGCGATCACCCCTCCACTTT,CASSLVGTGRSPLHF
TRBJ2-7,TRBV25-1,few,TRBD2,TGTGCCAGCAGTGAAGCGTCGGGAGGGTTCTACGAGCAGTACTTC,CASSEASGGFYEQYF
TRBJ1-3,TRBV4-1,-,-,TGCGCCAGCAGCCAAGGGGGGCTAGTAATTTCTGGAAACACCATATATTTT,CASSQGGLVISGNTIYF
TRBJ1-6,TRBV19,-,-,TGTGCCAGTCGGGGGGAAATCATAGGATCGGAACCCCTCCACTTT,CASRGEIIGSEPLHF
TRBJ2-1,TRBV7-6,once,TRBD2,TGTGCCAGCAGCAGAAAACTAGCGGACTCCTACAATGAGCAGTTCTTC,CASSRKLADSYNEQFF
TRBJ1-2,TRBV7-2,-,TRBD1,TGTGCCAGCAGCCTCGGGGGCTCAGGGGGCTATGGCTACACCTTC,CASSLGGSGGYGYTF
TRBJ1-2,TRBV5-1,-,TRBD1,TGCGCCAGCAGCTTGCCACAGGGACAGGACCCCTATGGCTACACCTTC,CASSLPQGQDPYGYTF
TRBJ2-2,TRBV28,few,-,TGTGCCAGCAGTCGACAGGCTGCGAACACCGGGGAGCTGTTTTTT,CASSRQAANTGELFF
TRBJ1-1,TRBV9,-,TRBD1,TGTGCCAGCAGCGTAGTAAGCGGACAGGGGGTCACTGAAGCTTTCTTT,CASSVVSGQGVTEAFF
TRBJ1-5,TRBV25-1,-,-,TGTGCCAGCAGTGAAGCAGGGAATCAGCCCCAGCATTTT,CASSEAGNQPQHF
TRBJ1-5,TRBV9,-,-,TGTGCCAGCAGCCTTGCAGGGGATCAGCCCCAGCATTTT,CASSLAGDQPQHF
TRBJ1-2,TRBV20-1,-,-,TGCAGTGCTACAGACCTCTATGGCTACACCTTC,CSATDLYGYTF
TRBJ2-2,TRBV9,once,-,TGTGCCAGCAGCGCAACAGGGAATCCCGGGGAGCTGTTTTTT,CASSATGNPGELFF
TRBJ1-2,TRBV5-5,-,TRBD1,TGTGCCAGCAGCCCGTCCCAGGGCAGGGGGCTAGGTGGCTACACCTTC,CASSPSQGRGLGGYTF
TRBJ2-5,TRBV15,-,TRBD1,TGTGCCACCAGCCGGGACAGGGCGGTGGAGACCCAGTACTTC,CATSRDRAVETQYF
TRBJ2-7,TRBV7-2,-,-,TGTGCCAGCAGCTTAGGTGTCGGCTCCTACGAGCAGTACTTC,CASSLGVGSYEQYF
TRBJ2-5,TRBV15,few,TRBD1,TGTGCCACCAGCAGCCAAGATGGACAGGTTGAGACCCAGTACTTC,CATSSQDGQVETQYF
TRBJ2-5,TRBV7-3,-,-,TGTGCCAGCAGCTTAATGGGGGACAAAGAGACCCAGTACTTC,CASSLMGDKETQYF
TRBJ1-1,TRBV19,-,-,TGTGCCCAACCCGACTCGGGGGACACTGAAGCTTTCTTT,CAQPDSGDTEAFF
TRBJ1-3,TRBV6-5,-,-,TGTGCCAGCAGTTACTCGAGTAGAATTTCTGGAAACACCATATATTTT,CASSYSSRISGNTIYF
TRBJ1-1,TRBV5-1,-,TRBD1,TGCGCCAGCGCAAGGACAGGGATGAACACTGAAGCTTTCTTT,CASARTGMNTEAFF
TRBJ1-2,TRBV29-1,few,-,TGCAGCGTCCACAAGGAGTCTAACTATGGCTACACCTTC,CSVHKESNYGYTF
TRBJ1-1,TRBV19,few,TRBD1,TGTGCCAGTAGTGCCCTCAGGACAGGATACACTGAAGCTTTCTTT,CASSALRTGYTEAFF
TRBJ2-7,TRBV29-1,-,TRBD1,TGCAGCGTTGAGGGTGCCGGGACAGCGAGCTCCTACGAGCAGTACTTC,CSVEGAGTASSYEQYF
TRBJ2-2,TRBV13,-,-,TGTGCCAGCAGCTCCCTAACGAACACCGGGGAGCTGTTTTTT,CASSSLTNTGELFF
TRBJ2-3,TRBV5-4,-,-,TGTGCCAGCCTAGAGGCGGCAAGGACAGATACGCAGTATTTT,CASLEAARTDTQYF
TRBJ2-5,TRBV5-1,once,-,TGCGCCAGCAGCCCCGAAGGATCGGGACTTAAGTACTTC,CASSPEGSGLKYF
TRBJ1-1,TRBV3-1/TRBV3-2,-,-,TGTGCCAGCAGCAAGGGGCGACAGGTTGAGGCTTTCTTT,CASSKGRQVEAFF
TRBJ1-1,TRBV3-1/TRBV3-2,-,TRBD1,TGTGCCAGCAGCCGGACAGGGATTGAAGCTTTCTTT,CASSRTGIEAFF
TRBJ2-1,TRBV27,-,-,TGTGCCAGCAGTTTTTACAGGGTAGGGAATGAGCAGTTCTTC,CASSFYRVGNEQFF
TRBJ1-2,TRBV19,-,TRBD1,TGTGCCAGTAGTCGACAGGGGAACTATGGCTACACCTTC,CASSRQGNYGYTF
TRBJ1-2,TRBV7-9,-,-,TGTGCCAGCAGCGCGGGGTTGTACTATGGCTACACCTTC,CASSAGLYYGYTF
TRBJ1-5,TRBV7-8,-,-,TGTGCCAGCAGCTTAGATCGGGGTTCCGGGAATCAGCCCCAGCATTTT,CASSLDRGSGNQPQHF